Detailed here is one TCR beta chain. Its antigen is currently unknown. This entry comes from a study of cytomegalovirus exposure and HLA in healthy donors. Study-level findings and limits: Many donors carried some public TCRs, although rarity characterized most TCR sequences.

Clones were sequenced by immunoSEQ multiplex PCR, and TCRdb holds only the in-frame ones, with some missing. The data hold 43,000 or so clones, with roughly nine tenths observed a single time. CDR3 length equals 12 residues. Looked up from germline, CDR1 is MDHEN and CDR2 is SYDVKM. Trimming took off 5 bases at V and 8 bases at J, with 9 bases between the two ends. What was sequenced was PBMCs. V gene TRBV28 combines with J gene TRBJ1-4; unclear D gene. The receptor's source is a young man in good health and CMV-seronegative. DNA for the CDR3: TGTGCCAGCAGTCACCTAATCGAAAAACTGTTTTTT. This sequence encodes CASSHLIEKLFF.